One T cell receptor (beta chain) is described in this entry. CDR3 length equals 13 residues. V was shortened by 6 bases and J by 4 bases, with 12 bases between the two germline ends. Germline V lookup: CDR1 LGHDT, CDR2 YNNKEL (reference sequence). TCRdb's copy holds only in-frame clones and misses some; the assay was immunoSEQ multiplex PCR. The table has some 300,000 clones, about 87% seen once. The sample comes from a study of blood T cell repertoires in COVID-19. This chain joins TRBV3-1 (or the pseudogene TRBV3-2) and TRBJ2-5; a possible D gene is TRBD2 (6 bases). The specimen was peripheral blood. This sequence was found in a woman between 50 and 59 years old with COVID-19, enrolled during active disease. The CDR3 loop is CASRSGLGETQYF. The CDR3 nucleotides are TGTGCCAGCAGGTCGGGACTTGGAGAGACCCAGTACTTC.